This TCR beta chain appears in the sequencing data of a study of vaccination effects on CD4 cells after COVID-19. Trimming stripped 8 bases from V and 4 bases from J, with 15 bases between. The CDR3 runs 14 residues. Per the germline V gene, CDR1 is LGHDT and CDR2 is YNNKEL (reference sequence). Expansion with viral peptide pools was applied to antigen-specific CD4+ T cells by the ViraFEST assay prior to sequencing. It was after around eleven days of culture that CD4+ T cells were isolated. Vaccine recipients, nucleocapsid antibody negative, had no prior SARS-CoV-2 infection. Peptides at roughly 10 ug/ml and IL-2 at 10 IU/ml were added to 2 million or so PBMC per well. Sequencing used immunoSEQ multiplex PCR; TCRdb keeps in-frame clones, though not all of them. The sample has approximately 25,000 clones, 73% seen once. The count of this clone is one. Its antigen is unidentified.

This rearrangement joins TRBV3-1 (or the pseudogene TRBV3-2) to TRBJ2-1, with D possibly being TRBD2 (6 bases). The clonotype originates from a human donor who received a COVID-19 vaccine. The sample here was CD4+ T cells from PBMCs cultured with HCoV-NL63 spike peptides, taken before COVID-19 vaccination. Written as DNA, the CDR3 is TGTGCCAGCTCTCGACTAGGTGGGTACAATGAGCAGTTCTTC. It specifies CASSRLGGYNEQFF.